One sample yielded the 18 T cell receptor beta chains listed below, sequenced in a study of T cell clonality in common variable immunodeficiency. TCRdb's copy holds only in-frame clones and misses some; the assay was immunoSEQ multiplex PCR. The table lists 50,000 to 60,000 clones, with no singletons. The sample taken for sequencing was peripheral blood mononuclear cells. All receptors derive from a person aged 18 to 70 in good health.

This clone was counted many times. Sequencing ends 3 residues short of the CDR3 end; the germline J gene provides the rest. The chain uses TRBV11-2 and TRBJ2-1; D ambiguous. Trimming took off 0 bases at V and 5 bases at J, with 8 bases between the two ends. The CDR3 loop spans 14 amino acids. In germline, CDR1 is SGHAT, CDR2 FQNNGV. The CDR3 sequence: CASSLEADNNEQFF. Partial CDR3 DNA: TGTGCCAGCAGCTTAGAGGCCGACAACAATGAG.

This clone was counted at least ten times. The CDR3 end is not reached by the read, which stops 3 residues before it; the germline J gene fills it in. The gene calls are TRBV20-1 and TRBJ1-4; D possibly corresponds to TRBD1 (5 bases). This CDR3 is built from 11 residues. The V and J ends lost 5 bases and 9 bases respectively, with 10 bases between them. Germline CDR1 DFQATT, CDR2 SNEGSKA (reference sequence). CDR3 sequence reads: CSAHRQQKLFF. Partial CDR3 DNA: TGCAGTGCTCACCGACAGCAAAAA.

Worth noting for this clone: The read ends 3 residues early relative to the CDR3; the germline J gene fills the gap. The V gene is TRBV4-2, the J gene TRBJ2-7; a weak D match, TRBD1 (5 bases). The germline gives CDR1 LGHNA, CDR2 YNFKEQ. Trimming stripped 6 bases from V and 5 bases from J, with 8 bases between. This CDR3 contains 11 residues. The sequenced part of the CDR3 DNA is TGTGCCAGCAGTGAAGGGGACGAG. Protein: CASSEGDE. The whole CDR3 sequence is CASSEGDEQYF.

As concerns this clone: This may stem from a read error, because a much larger clone lies one nucleotide away. The read terminates 3 residues ahead of where the CDR3 ends, so the germline J gene completes it. The same CDR3 arises from other DNA sequences in this sample as well. The chain has TRBV7-2 and TRBJ2-2; 11 bases line up with TRBD2. Looked up from germline, CDR1 is SGHTA and CDR2 is FQGNSA. This CDR3 has 16 residues. The CDR3 loop reads CASSLAGGPNTGELFF. CDR3 bases read: TGTGCCAGCAGTTTAGCGGGGGGGCCGAACACCGGGGAG.

The sample holds many counts of this clone. The sequence runs out 3 residues before the end of the CDR3; the remainder is reconstructed from the germline J gene. V gene TRBV5-4 combines with J gene TRBJ1-1, with D perhaps TRBD1 (6 bases). Germline CDR1 and CDR2: SGHNT and YYREEE (reference sequence). The CDR3 runs to 16 residues. V was shortened by 1 base and J by 0 bases, with 13 bases between the two germline ends. CDR3 protein: CASSLSPGALNTEAFF. The sequenced part of the CDR3 DNA is TGTGCCAGCAGCTTGAGCCCAGGGGCGTTGAACACTGAA.

Of note for this clone: The read ends 3 residues early relative to the CDR3; the germline J gene fills the gap. V usage is TRBV19 and J usage is TRBJ1-6, with 7 bases aligning to TRBD1. The CDR3 covers 16 residues. CDR1 is LNHDA, CDR2 SQIVND, per germline (reference sequence). V shed 3 bases and J 11 bases; nucleotides not matched to a gene: 13. The sequenced CDR3 bases are TGTGCCAGTAGTATCCTGGGTAAGGGGGCCTCGGCACCC. Its translation is CASSILGKGASAP. The entire CDR3 is CASSILGKGASAPLHF.

This clone has just a few counts. Read sequence stops 3 residues before the CDR3 end, and the germline J gene provides the missing end. The genes are TRBV6-2 or TRBV6-3 and TRBJ1-1; no firm D call. The CDR3 is 15 amino acids. Germline V gene sequence: CDR1 MNHEY, CDR2 SVGEGT. V was clipped by 7 bases and J by 2 bases, with 17 bases between them. The CDR3 bases that were read are TGTGCCAGCACCCTTACGGTGCGCCCAAACACTGAA. Its translation is CASTLTVRPNTE. The whole CDR3 is CASTLTVRPNTEAFF.

This clone appeared many times. Sequencing ends 3 residues short of the CDR3 end; the germline J gene provides the rest. The genes are TRBV4-1 and TRBJ1-4; D is possibly TRBD1 (6 bases). Germline V gives CDR1 MGHRA, CDR2 YSYEKL. Trimming stripped 4 bases from V and 8 bases from J, with 20 bases between. The CDR3 has 16 amino acids. CDR3 bases read: TGCGCCAGCAGCCCGCTTGGGCGGGGGCTGCGGGAAAAA. Protein sequence: CASSPLGRGLREK. From start to end, the CDR3 is CASSPLGRGLREKLFF.

This clone was seen more than once but under ten times. The CDR3 is CASSLVPGPYEQYF. The sequenced CDR3 bases are TGTGCCAGCAGCTTAGTTCCAGGTCCCTACGAG. The V call is TRBV11-1, the J call TRBJ2-7; D call uncertain. The read comes to an end 3 residues before the CDR3 does, leaving the germline J gene to fill in the end. Deletions cut 1 base from V and 2 bases from J, with 9 bases between. The germline gives CDR1 SGHAT, CDR2 FQDESV (reference sequence). The CDR3 sequence is 14 residues long.

This clone was observed a handful of times. The sequenced fragment ends 3 residues before the CDR3 boundary, so the rest is inferred from the germline J gene. This chain links TRBV7-9 with TRBJ1-2; D is perhaps TRBD1 (5 bases). The CDR3 totals 14 residues. Per germline, CDR1 SEHNR and CDR2 FQNEAQ (reference sequence). Here the CDR3 reads CASSSRQNSDTYTF. The sequenced CDR3 bases are TGTGCCAGCAGCTCTCGACAGAACTCAGATACC.

This clone was counted at least ten times. The read terminates 3 residues before the CDR3 end, so the remaining end is supplied by the germline J gene. The chain employs TRBV29-1 and TRBJ2-4, with D perhaps matching TRBD2 (7 bases). This CDR3 spans 12 amino acids. Germline V gene data show CDR1 as SQVTM and CDR2 as ANQGSEA. V shed 2 bases and J shed 8 bases, with 10 bases lying between them. CDR3 residues: CSVETGRDIQYF. Partial CDR3 DNA: TGCAGCGTTGAAACAGGGAGGGACATT. Variable domain in full (rest from reference TRBV29-1 and TRBJ2-4): SAVISQKPSRDICQRGTSLTIQCQVDSQVTMMFWYRQQPGQSLTLIATANQGSEATYESGFVIDKFPISRPNLTFSTLTVSNMSPEDSSIYLCSVETGRDIQYFGAGTRLSVL.

A remark on this clone: The read finishes 3 residues shy of the CDR3 end, and the germline J gene is used to complete it. The gene calls are TRBV6-4 and TRBJ1-1, with unresolved D. Looked up from germline, CDR1 is MRHNA and CDR2 is SNTAGT. The CDR3 spans 14 residues. The CDR3 sequence: CASSDSSLRVEAFF. The DNA read from the CDR3 is TGTGCCAGCAGTGACTCCTCACTGAGAGTCGAA.

This clone appeared many times. The missing CDR3 end, 3 residues past where the read stops, is filled in from the germline J gene. This chain links TRBV20-1 with TRBJ1-1; D gene unclear. The length of the CDR3 is 13 residues. Germline V gene sequence: CDR1 DFQATT, CDR2 SNEGSKA (reference sequence). The part of the CDR3 DNA that was read is TGCAGTGCTAGAGATCCCGACACGGAGGGA. Translating it yields CSARDPDTEG. In full, the CDR3 reads CSARDPDTEGAFF.

Worth noting for this clone: The read ends 3 residues early relative to the CDR3; the germline J gene fills the gap. The V gene is TRBV30, the J gene TRBJ1-2; no reliable D call. Germline V gene lookup returns CDR1 GTSNPN and CDR2 SVGIG (reference sequence). The CDR3 covers 17 residues. The CDR3 loop reads CAQQLGLAGALHNDYTF. The part of the CDR3 DNA that was read is TGTGCCCAACAACTCGGACTAGCGGGAGCATTGCACAATGAC. The variable domain in full, with the rest retrieved from reference TRBV30 and TRBJ1-2, is SQTIHQWPATLVQPVGSPLSLECTVEGTSNPNLYWYRQAAGRGLQLLFYSVGIGQISSEVPQNLSASRPQDRQFILSSKKLLLSDSGFYLCAQQLGLAGALHNDYTFGSGTRLTVV.

This clone has at least ten counts. The CDR3 DNA, read in part, is TGTGCCAGCAGCTTAGGGGGACAGGGGAACACCGGGGAG. It codes for CASSLGGQGNTGE. The whole CDR3 sequence is CASSLGGQGNTGELFF. The J gene is TRBJ2-2, the V gene TRBV7-3, with 9 positions matching TRBD1. Read coverage stops 3 residues before the CDR3 terminus; the germline J gene supplies the remainder. Germline V gene lookup returns CDR1 SGHTA and CDR2 FQGTGA. CDR3 length equals 16 residues. V shed 2 bases, J shed 1 base, and the junction held 2 bases outside the gene matches. The entire variable domain, with the rest obtained from reference TRBV7-3 and TRBJ2-2, is as follows: GAGVSQTPSNKVTEKGKYVELRCDPISGHTALYWYRQSLGQGPEFLIYFQGTGAADDSGLPNDRFFAVRPEGSVSTLKIQRTERGDSAVYLCASSLGGQGNTGELFFGEGSRLTVL.

This clone has more than one count but fewer than ten. Coverage ceases 3 residues before the CDR3 finishes, and the germline J gene fills in the end. The chain carries TRBV20-1 and TRBJ2-3; 11 positions agree with TRBD1. The CDR3 has 18 amino acids. Germline loops: CDR1 DFQATT, CDR2 SNEGSKA (reference sequence). The CDR3 DNA, read in part, is TGCAGTGCTAGAGACGGAGGACAGGGGGCAAAGGGCAATCAGCCG. It yields the protein CSARDGGQGAKGNQP. The CDR3 in its entirety is CSARDGGQGAKGNQPQYF.

This clone has a count of ten or more. Read data end 3 residues before the CDR3 end; the end is taken from the germline J gene. The chain carries TRBV2 and TRBJ2-6, with 8 nucleotides matching TRBD2. V lost 3 bases, J lost 2 bases, and 9 bases stayed unmatched. The CDR3 consists of 18 residues. Germline V lookup: CDR1 SNHLY, CDR2 FYNNEI. The sequenced part of the CDR3 DNA is TGTGCCAGCAGTGACCCCCCGGCGGGAGGACCTGGGGCCAACGTC. Encoded protein: CASSDPPAGGPGANV. The entire CDR3 protein is CASSDPPAGGPGANVLTF. The full variable domain, with the rest looked up from reference TRBV2 and TRBJ2-6, is EPEVTQTPSHQVTQMGQEVILRCVPISNHLYFYWYRQILGQKVEFLVSFYNNEISEKSEIFDDQFSVERPDGSNFTLKIRSTKLEDSAMYFCASSDPPAGGPGANVLTFGAGSRLTVL.

This clone was recorded a few times. A junction boundary mismatches the germline segment, possibly from a read error. The read gets to within 3 residues of the CDR3 end, and the germline J gene fills in the rest. The rearrangement joins TRBV19 to TRBJ2-3; 11 bases fit TRBD2. CDR3 length: 14 residues. Germline V lookup: CDR1 LNHDA, CDR2 SQIVND (reference sequence). CDR3 loop: CAGSSGGGTDTQYF. The sequenced CDR3 bases are TGTGCCGGTAGTAGCGGGGGGGGCACAGATACG.